The clone carrying this T cell receptor beta chain appeared once. Its antigen is unidentified. The data are from a study of cytomegalovirus exposure and HLA in healthy donors. In the PCR, 60 Vbeta and 13 Jbeta primers were used. The method was immunoSEQ multiplex PCR; TCRdb's version includes in-frame clones alone and lacks a portion of them. The sample has about 120,000 clones; around 74% are singletons. Findings of the study overall: HLA alleles were associated with 15,000 to 20,000 TCR beta sequences in a later analysis at 0.05 false discovery rate. Presence/absence analyses rested on an assumption that sequencing depth was roughly uniform across donors. With further analysis later on, most CMV-associated TCR beta chains appeared HLA-restricted.

CDR3 length: 15 amino acids. Germline values: CDR1 MDHEN, CDR2 SYDVKM. Deletions cut 1 base from V and 2 bases from J, with 12 bases between. Nominal health characterized the donors when sampled, though unrecorded immune exposures were likely. Sequencing was performed on PBMCs. This clonotype was obtained from a woman between 18 and 29 years old in good health and CMV-seronegative. The chain carries TRBV28 and TRBJ2-7; D may be TRBD2 (6 bases). In DNA form, the CDR3 reads TGTGCCAGCAGTTTATCCAGGGACTTCCCCTACGAGCAGTACTTC. It encodes CASSLSRDFPYEQYF.